This TCR beta chain was recorded in a study of vaccination and CD4 T cells after COVID-19. Noted treatment: roughly 10-day PBMC culture with coronavirus spike peptide pools or control peptides (ViraFEST assay). Study observations and caveats: A median of 86.3% of reactive clones, in convalescent patients, became evident only post-vaccination.

The CDR3 consists of 14 residues. Germline V gives CDR1 SQVTM, CDR2 ANQGSEA. The V gene end was trimmed by 7 bases and the J gene end by 3 bases; junction bases not matched to a gene: 9. Concerning this clonotype itself: Its antigen is still unknown.

Scientists ran DNA taken from cultured CD4+ T cells through the Oncomine TCR Beta short-read assay for sequencing. CD4+ T cells were cultured, and genomic DNA was extracted from them. TCRdb independently ran MiXCR on the PCR reads; one entry per CDR3 protein. Among 10,000 to 15,000 distinct CDR3 sequences listed, roughly 70% were seen once. This rearrangement joins TRBV29-1 to TRBJ1-1, with 9 bases matching TRBD1. Specimen: CD4+ T cells from blood, cultured in vitro. The receptor comes from a human donor who had recovered from COVID-19. Here the CDR3 reads CSAGGTGRDTEAFF. The DNA of the CDR3 is TGCAGCGCAGGGGGGACAGGGCGGGACACTGAAGCTTTCTTT.